The clone carrying this T cell receptor beta chain has a count of ten or more. These data belong to a study of molecular identifiers for immune sequencing clone quantification. TCRdb independently ran MiXCR on the PCR reads; one entry per CDR3 protein. Found here are fewer than 100,000 distinct CDR3 sequences, 21% of them singletons; the top ten hold roughly 1%. Trimming removed 5 bases from V and 0 bases from J; junction bases left unmatched: 1. Germline V CDR1 and CDR2: MNHEY, SVGAGI. CDR3 length: 14 residues. The clonotype comes from a human donor in good health. Some libraries in this study had Jurkat cell RNA spiked in. The chain carries TRBV6-5 and TRBJ2-7; TRBD2 aligns across 10 bases. The sample taken for sequencing was naive CD8+ T cells from blood, with Jurkat cell RNA spiked in. Subset denoted: FACS-sorted CD8+CD4-CCR7+CD45RA+ naive T cells. In nucleotides, the CDR3 is TGTGCCAGCAGTATAGCGGGAGGCTCCTACGAGCAGTACTTC. It translates to CASSIAGGSYEQYF.